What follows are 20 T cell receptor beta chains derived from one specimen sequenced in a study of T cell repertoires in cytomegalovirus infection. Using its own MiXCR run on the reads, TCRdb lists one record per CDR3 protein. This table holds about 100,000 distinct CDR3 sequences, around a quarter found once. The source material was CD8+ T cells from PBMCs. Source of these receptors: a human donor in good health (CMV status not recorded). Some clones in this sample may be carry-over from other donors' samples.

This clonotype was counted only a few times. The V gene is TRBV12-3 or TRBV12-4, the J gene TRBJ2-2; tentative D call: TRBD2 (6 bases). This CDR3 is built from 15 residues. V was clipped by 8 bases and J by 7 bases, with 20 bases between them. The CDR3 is CASGVRGLAIGELFF. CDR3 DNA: TGTGCCAGCGGAGTCCGGGGTCTAGCGATCGGGGAGCTGTTTTTT.

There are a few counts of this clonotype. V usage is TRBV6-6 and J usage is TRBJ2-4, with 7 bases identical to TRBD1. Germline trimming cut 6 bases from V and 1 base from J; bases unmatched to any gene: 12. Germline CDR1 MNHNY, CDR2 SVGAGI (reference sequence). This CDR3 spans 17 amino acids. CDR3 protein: CASRGQDGNGAKNIQYF. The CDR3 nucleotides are TGTGCCAGCAGAGGACAGGACGGAAACGGGGCCAAAAACATTCAGTACTTC.

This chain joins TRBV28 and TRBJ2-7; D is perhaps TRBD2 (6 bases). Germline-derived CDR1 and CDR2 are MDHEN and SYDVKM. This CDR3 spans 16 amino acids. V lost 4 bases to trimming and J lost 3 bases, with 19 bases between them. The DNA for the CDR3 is TGTGCCAGCAGTTCTGGACATAGCGGACATCTCTACGAGCAGTACTTC. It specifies CASSSGHSGHLYEQYF.

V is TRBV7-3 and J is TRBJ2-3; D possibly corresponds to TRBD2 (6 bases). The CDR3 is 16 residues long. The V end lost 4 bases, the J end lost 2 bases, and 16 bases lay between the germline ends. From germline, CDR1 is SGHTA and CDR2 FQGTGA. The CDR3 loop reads CASSWQGGGPTDTQYF. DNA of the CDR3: TGTGCCAGCAGCTGGCAGGGAGGTGGTCCCACAGATACGCAGTATTTT.

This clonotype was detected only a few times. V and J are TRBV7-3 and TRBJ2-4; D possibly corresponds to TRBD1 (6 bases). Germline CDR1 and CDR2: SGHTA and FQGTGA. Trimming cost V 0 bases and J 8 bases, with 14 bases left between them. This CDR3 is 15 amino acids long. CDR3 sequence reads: CASSLTGGVGDIQYF. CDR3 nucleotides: TGTGCCAGCAGCTTAACAGGGGGTGTGGGAGACATTCAGTACTTC.

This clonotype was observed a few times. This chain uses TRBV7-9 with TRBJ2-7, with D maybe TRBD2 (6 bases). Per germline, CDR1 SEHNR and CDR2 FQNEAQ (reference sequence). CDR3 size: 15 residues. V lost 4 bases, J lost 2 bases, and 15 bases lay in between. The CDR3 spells CASSSRGTTPYEQYF. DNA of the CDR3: TGTGCCAGCAGCTCCCGGGGGACGACCCCCTACGAGCAGTACTTC.

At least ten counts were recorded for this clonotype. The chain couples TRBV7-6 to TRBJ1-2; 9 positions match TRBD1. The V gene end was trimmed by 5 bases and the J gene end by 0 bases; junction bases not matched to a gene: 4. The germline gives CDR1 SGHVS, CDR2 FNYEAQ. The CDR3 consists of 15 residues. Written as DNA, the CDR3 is TGTGCCAGCAGCCCCCGGGACAGGGCTAACTATGGCTACACCTTC. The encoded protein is CASSPRDRANYGYTF. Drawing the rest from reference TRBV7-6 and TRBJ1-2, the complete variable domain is GAGVSQSPRYKVTKRGQDVALRCDPISGHVSLYWYRQALGQGPEFLTYFNYEAQQDKSGLPNDRFSAERPEGSISTLTIQRTEQRDSAMYRCASSPRDRANYGYTFGSGTRLTVV.

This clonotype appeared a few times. The CDR3 coding sequence is TGTGCCAGCAGCAGGACAGGGAACAACAATCAGCCCCAGCATTTT. The encoded protein is CASSRTGNNNQPQHF. This chain uses TRBV11-2 with TRBJ1-5, with 8 bases lining up with TRBD1. The germline CDR1 and CDR2 sequences are SGHAT and FQNNGV. The CDR3 has 15 residues. V dropped 5 bases and J dropped 3; count of bases not matched to a gene: 6.

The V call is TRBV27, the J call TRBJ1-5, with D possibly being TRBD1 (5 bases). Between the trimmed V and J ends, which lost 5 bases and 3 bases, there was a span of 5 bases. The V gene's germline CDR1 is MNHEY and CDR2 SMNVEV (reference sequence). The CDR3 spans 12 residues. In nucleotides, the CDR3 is TGTGCCAGCAGTGGGGCCAATCAGCCCCAGCATTTT. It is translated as CASSGANQPQHF.

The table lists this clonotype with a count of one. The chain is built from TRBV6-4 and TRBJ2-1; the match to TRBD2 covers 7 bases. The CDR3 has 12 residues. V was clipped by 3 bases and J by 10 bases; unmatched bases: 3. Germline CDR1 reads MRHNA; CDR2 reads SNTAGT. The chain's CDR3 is CASSEGLGEQFF. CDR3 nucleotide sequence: TGTGCCAGCAGTGAAGGACTAGGGGAGCAGTTCTTC.

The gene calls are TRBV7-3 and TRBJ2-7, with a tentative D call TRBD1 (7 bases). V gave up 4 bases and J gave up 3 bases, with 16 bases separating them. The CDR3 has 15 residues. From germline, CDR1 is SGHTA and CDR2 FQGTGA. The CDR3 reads CASSSGAGGFYEQYF. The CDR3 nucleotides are TGTGCCAGCAGCTCCGGGGCAGGGGGGTTCTACGAGCAGTACTTC.

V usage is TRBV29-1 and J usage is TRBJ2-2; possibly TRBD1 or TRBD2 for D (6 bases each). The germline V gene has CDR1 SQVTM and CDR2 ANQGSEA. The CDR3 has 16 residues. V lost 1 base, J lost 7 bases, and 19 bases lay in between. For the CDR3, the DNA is TGCAGCGTTGAAGGTTACTTCGGGGGCAGAGTCGGGGAGCTGTTTTTT. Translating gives CSVEGYFGGRVGELFF.

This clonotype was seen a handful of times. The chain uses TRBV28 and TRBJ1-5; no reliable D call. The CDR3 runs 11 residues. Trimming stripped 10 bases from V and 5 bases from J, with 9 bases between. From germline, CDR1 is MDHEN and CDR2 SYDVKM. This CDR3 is CATGWDQPQHF. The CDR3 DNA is TGTGCCACCGGGTGGGATCAGCCCCAGCATTTT.

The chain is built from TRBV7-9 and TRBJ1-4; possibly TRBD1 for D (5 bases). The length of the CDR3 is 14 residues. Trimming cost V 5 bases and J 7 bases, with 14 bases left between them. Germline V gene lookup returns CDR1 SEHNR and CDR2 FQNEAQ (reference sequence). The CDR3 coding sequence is TGTGCCAGCAGCCCCCGGGAGAGGGGTGAAAAACTGTTTTTT. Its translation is CASSPRERGEKLFF.

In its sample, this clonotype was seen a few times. The CDR3 protein is CASGWTGMGDQPQHF. The CDR3 nucleotides read TGTGCTAGTGGTTGGACAGGGATGGGAGATCAGCCCCAGCATTTT. This chain links TRBV12-5 with TRBJ1-5, with TRBD1 matching over 8 bases. V was pared by 4 bases and J by 5 bases, with 7 bases of the junction left unmatched. CDR1 is LGHNT, CDR2 FRNRAP, per germline. There are 15 residues in the CDR3. The full variable domain, its missing parts supplied by reference TRBV12-5 and TRBJ1-5, is DARVTQTPRHKVTEMGQEVTMRCQPILGHNTVFWYRQTMMQGLELLAYFRNRAPLDDSGMPKDRFSAEMPDATLATLKIQPSEPRDSAVYFCASGWTGMGDQPQHFGDGTRLSIL.

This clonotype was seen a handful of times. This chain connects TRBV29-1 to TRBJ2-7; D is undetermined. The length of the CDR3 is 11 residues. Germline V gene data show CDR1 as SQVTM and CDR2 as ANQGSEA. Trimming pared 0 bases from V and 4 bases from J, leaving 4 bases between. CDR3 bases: TGCAGCGTTGAAGAAGCGTACGAGCAGTACTTC. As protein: CSVEEAYEQYF.

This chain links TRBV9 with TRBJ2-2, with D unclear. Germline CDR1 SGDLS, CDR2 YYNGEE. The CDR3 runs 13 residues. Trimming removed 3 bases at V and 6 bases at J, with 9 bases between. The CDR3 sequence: CASSAIVAGELFF. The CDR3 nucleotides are TGTGCCAGCAGCGCGATCGTAGCCGGGGAGCTGTTTTTT.

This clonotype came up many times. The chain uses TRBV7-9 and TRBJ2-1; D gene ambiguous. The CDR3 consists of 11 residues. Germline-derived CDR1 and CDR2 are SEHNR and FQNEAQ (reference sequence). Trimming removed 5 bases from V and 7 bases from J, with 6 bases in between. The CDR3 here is CASSANNEQFF. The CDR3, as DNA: TGTGCCAGCAGCGCAAATAATGAGCAGTTCTTC. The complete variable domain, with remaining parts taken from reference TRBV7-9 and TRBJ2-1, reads DTGVSQNPRHKITKRGQNVTFRCDPISEHNRLYWYRQTLGQGPEFLTYFQNEAQLEKSRLLSDRFSAERPKGSFSTLEIQRTEQGDSAMYLCASSANNEQFFGPGTRLTVL.

CDR3 sequence: CASSPGTNPVTDTQYF. In nucleotides, the CDR3 is TGTGCCAGCAGCCCCGGGACAAACCCGGTGACAGATACGCAGTATTTT. The V gene is TRBV11-3, the J gene TRBJ2-3; tentatively, D is TRBD1 (6 bases). From germline, CDR1 is SGHNT and CDR2 YENEEA. Trimming pared 5 bases from V and 3 bases from J, leaving 18 bases between. This CDR3 has 16 amino acids.

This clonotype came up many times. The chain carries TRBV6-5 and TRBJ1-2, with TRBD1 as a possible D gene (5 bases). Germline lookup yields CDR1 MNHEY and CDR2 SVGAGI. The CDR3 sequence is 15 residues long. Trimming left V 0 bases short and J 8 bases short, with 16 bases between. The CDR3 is CASSYSAPGTEGYTF. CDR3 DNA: TGTGCCAGCAGTTACTCGGCCCCCGGGACCGAAGGCTACACCTTC.